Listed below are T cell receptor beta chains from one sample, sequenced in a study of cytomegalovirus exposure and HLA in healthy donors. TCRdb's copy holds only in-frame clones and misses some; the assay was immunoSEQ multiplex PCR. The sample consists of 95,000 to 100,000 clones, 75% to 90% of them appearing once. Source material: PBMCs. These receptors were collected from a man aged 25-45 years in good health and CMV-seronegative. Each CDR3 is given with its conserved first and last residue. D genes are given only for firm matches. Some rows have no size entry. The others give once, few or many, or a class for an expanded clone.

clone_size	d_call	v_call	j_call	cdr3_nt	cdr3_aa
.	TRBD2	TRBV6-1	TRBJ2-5	TGTGCCAGCAGTGAACTAGCGGGGCTCCAAGAGACCCAGTACTTC	CASSELAGLQETQYF
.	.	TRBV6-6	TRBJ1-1	TGTGCCAGCAGTGCGGTGTGGGACACTGAAGCTTTCTTT	CASSAVWDTEAFF
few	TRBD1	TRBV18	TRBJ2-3	TGTGCCAGCTCACGGGACAGGGGGCTCAGTCCGCAGTATTTT	CASSRDRGLSPQYF
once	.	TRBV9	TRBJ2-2	TGTGCCAGCACTATATCCGTTGGGGCAACCGGGGAGCTGTTTTTT	CASTISVGATGELFF
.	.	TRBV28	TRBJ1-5	TGTGCCATTCCGGGCGGGTGGAATCAGCCCCAGCATTTT	CAIPGGWNQPQHF
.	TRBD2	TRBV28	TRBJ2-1	TGTGCCAGCAGTTTGCGTCGACTAGCGGAAAAATACAATGAGCAGTTCTTC	CASSLRRLAEKYNEQFF
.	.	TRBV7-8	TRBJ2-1	TGTGCCAGCAGCTTAGGTCCTAGCGCAGAGCAGTTCTTC	CASSLGPSAEQFF
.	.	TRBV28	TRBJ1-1	TGTGCCAGCAGTGGCTCACCAAACATGAACACTGAAGCTTTCTTT	CASSGSPNMNTEAFF
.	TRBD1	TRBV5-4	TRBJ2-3	TGTGCCAGCAGCTTGGCCGGGACAGTCACAGATACGCAGTATTTT	CASSLAGTVTDTQYF
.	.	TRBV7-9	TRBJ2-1	TGTGCCAGCAGCTTAGTGAGAAAGTTCTTC	CASSLVRKFF
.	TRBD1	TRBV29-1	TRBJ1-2	TGCAGCGGCGACAGGGGATTGTATGGCTACACCTTC	CSGDRGLYGYTF
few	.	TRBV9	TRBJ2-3	TGTGCCAGCAGCCTTGTCAGCACAGATACGCAGTATTTT	CASSLVSTDTQYF
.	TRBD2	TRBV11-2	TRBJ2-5	TGTGCCAGCAGCAAATTCGGACTAGCGGGAGTAGAGACCCAGTACTTC	CASSKFGLAGVETQYF
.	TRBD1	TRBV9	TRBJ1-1	TGTGCCAGCAGCGTAGTGGGGAAGACAGGGCTCGACACTGAAGCTTTCTTT	CASSVVGKTGLDTEAFF
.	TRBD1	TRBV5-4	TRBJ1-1	TGTGCCAGCAGTTTTGACAGGGGGTACACTGAAGCTTTCTTT	CASSFDRGYTEAFF
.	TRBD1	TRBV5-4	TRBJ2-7	TGTGCCAGCACAGGTACGGGACAGGGGTCCTACGAGCAGTACTTC	CASTGTGQGSYEQYF
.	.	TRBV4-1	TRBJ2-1	TGCGCCAGCAGCCAAGGGGGAGGTCGAAGCTCCTACAATGAGCAGTTCTTC	CASSQGGGRSSYNEQFF
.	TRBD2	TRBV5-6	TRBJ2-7	TGTGCCAGCAGCTATGGGACTAGCGGGGGGGAGTCATACTTC	CASSYGTSGGESYF
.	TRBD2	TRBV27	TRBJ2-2	TGTGCCAGCAGTCTACTAGCGGGGGCGCTCACCGGGGAGCTGTTTTTT	CASSLLAGALTGELFF
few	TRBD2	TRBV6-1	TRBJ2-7	TGTGCCAGCAGTGACCGCAGACTAGCGGGGGGGTACGAGCAGTACTTC	CASSDRRLAGGYEQYF
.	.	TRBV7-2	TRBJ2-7	TGTGCCAGCAGCTTATACTATCCAGGGCACGAGCAGTACTTC	CASSLYYPGHEQYF
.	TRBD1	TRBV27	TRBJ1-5	TGTGCCAGCAGTCCCTCCGGGACAGGGAATCAGCCCCAGCATTTT	CASSPSGTGNQPQHF
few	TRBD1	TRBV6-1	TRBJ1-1	TGTGCCAGCAGGACAGGGGTGGGCACTGAAGCTTTCTTT	CASRTGVGTEAFF
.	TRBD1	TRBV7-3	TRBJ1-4	TGTGCCAGCAGTTCGGACAGGGACGTAAAACTGTTTTTT	CASSSDRDVKLFF
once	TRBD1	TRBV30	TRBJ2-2	TGTGCCTGGACAAGACCCAGGGGGCGGCGCGGCACCGGGGAGCTGTTTTTT	CAWTRPRGRRGTGELFF
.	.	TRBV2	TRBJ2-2	TGTGCCACAGGGGACGGGGAGCTGTTTTTT	CATGDGELFF
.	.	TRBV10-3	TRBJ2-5	TGTGCCATCAGTGTCCTAGCGAAATTAGAGACCCAGTACTTC	CAISVLAKLETQYF
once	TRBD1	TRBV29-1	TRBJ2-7	TGCAGCGTTGAGGACAGGGGCCACGAGCAGTACTTC	CSVEDRGHEQYF
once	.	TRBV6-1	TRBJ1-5	TGTGCCAGCAGTGAGGGAGGAGGTCGCAATCAGCCCCAGCATTTT	CASSEGGGRNQPQHF
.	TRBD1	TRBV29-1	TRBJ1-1	TGCAGCGTTCGTTTCCCGGGACAGAGGATCACTGAAGCTTTCTTT	CSVRFPGQRITEAFF
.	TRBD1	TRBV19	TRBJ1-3	TGTGCCAGTAGGAAGGGACAGTTCTCTGGAAACACCATATATTTT	CASRKGQFSGNTIYF
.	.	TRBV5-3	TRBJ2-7	TGTGCCAGAAGCCAACCAGGAGGGGGCAACTACGAGCAGTACTTC	CARSQPGGGNYEQYF
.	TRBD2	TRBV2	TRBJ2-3	TGTGCCAACAGAAACTGGACTAGCGGGAGAGATACGCAGTATTTT	CANRNWTSGRDTQYF
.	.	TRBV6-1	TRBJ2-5	TGTGCCAGCAGTGAAGCGGTTAGCGGTGAAGAGACCCAGTACTTC	CASSEAVSGEETQYF
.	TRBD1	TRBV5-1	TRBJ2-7	TGCGCCAGCAGCGCCCGGGACAGCTCCTACGAGCAGTACTTC	CASSARDSSYEQYF
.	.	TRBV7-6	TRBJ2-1	TGTGCCAGCAGCTTCGACAGGGGAGGGGATGAGCAGTTCTTC	CASSFDRGGDEQFF
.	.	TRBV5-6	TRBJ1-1	TGTGCCAGCAGCTTGCCAGGGGCATTTAAAGCTTTCTTT	CASSLPGAFKAFF
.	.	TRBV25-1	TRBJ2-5	TGTGCCAGCAGTGCAACCAGGGTAAAGACCCAGTACTTC	CASSATRVKTQYF
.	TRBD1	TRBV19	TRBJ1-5	TGTGCCAGTAGGCCAGACAGGGTTAGCAATCAGCCCCAGCATTTT	CASRPDRVSNQPQHF
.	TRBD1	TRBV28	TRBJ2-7	TGTGCCAGCAAAACCCACCTGGGACAGGGCTACGAGCAGTACTTC	CASKTHLGQGYEQYF
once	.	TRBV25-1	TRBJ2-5	TGTGCCAGCAGTGAAGGGCCGCAAGAGACCCAGTACTTC	CASSEGPQETQYF